This T cell receptor (beta chain) came from a study of blood T cell repertoires in COVID-19. In the original processing: Reference gene primer amplification gave nucleated cell count estimates. Clones were read by immunoSEQ multiplex PCR, and TCRdb kept only the in-frame ones, dropping some. V and J calls and clone size follow that table, whereas D and trimming were derived from the DNA. The sample shows about 180,000 clones, about 86% of them seen only once. Germline lookup yields CDR1 LNHDA and CDR2 SQIVND (reference sequence). The CDR3 is 18 amino acids. V lost 6 bases, J lost 0 bases, and 10 bases stayed unmatched.

The gene calls are TRBV19 and TRBJ1-6; 8 bases match TRBD1. This sequence was found in a man aged 65 to 85 with active or convalescent COVID-19. The sample comprised peripheral blood. CDR3 in amino acids: CASRTGTGGNSYNSPLHF. The DNA for the CDR3 is TGTGCCAGTAGAACCGGGACAGGTGGGAACTCCTATAATTCACCCCTCCACTTT.